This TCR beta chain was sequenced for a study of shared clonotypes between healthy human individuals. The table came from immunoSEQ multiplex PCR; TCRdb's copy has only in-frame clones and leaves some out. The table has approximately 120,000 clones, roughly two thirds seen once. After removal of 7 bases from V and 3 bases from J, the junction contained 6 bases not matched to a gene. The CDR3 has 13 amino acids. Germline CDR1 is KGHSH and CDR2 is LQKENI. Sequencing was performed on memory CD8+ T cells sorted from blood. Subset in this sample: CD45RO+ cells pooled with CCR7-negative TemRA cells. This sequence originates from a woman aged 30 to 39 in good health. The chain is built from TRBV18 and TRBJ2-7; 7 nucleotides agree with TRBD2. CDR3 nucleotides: TGTGCCAGCTTTGCCAGCGGGAACTACGAGCAGTACTTC. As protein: CASFASGNYEQYF.